The 30 T cell receptor beta chains listed next were all sequenced from one sample in a study of T cells after yellow fever vaccination. MiXCR, run by TCRdb on the 5' RACE reads, gives a single entry per CDR3 protein. The table lists around 310,000 distinct CDR3 sequences, 8.7% of them singletons. The sequences come from PBMCs, collected on the day of the first yellow fever vaccination. The receptors here all came from a man aged 18 to 35 who received the YFV17D yellow fever vaccine.

This clonotype was seen at least ten times. This chain connects TRBV9 to TRBJ1-1, with D maybe TRBD1 (5 bases). In germline, CDR1 is SGDLS, CDR2 YYNGEE. V lost 1 base and J lost 7, with 14 bases in between. This CDR3 comprises 14 residues. The CDR3 DNA sequence: TGTGCCAGCAGCGTACACACAGGAAGGGATGAAGCTTTCTTT. Translated: CASSVHTGRDEAFF. Supplemented by reference TRBV9 and TRBJ1-1, the full variable domain reads DSGVTQTPKHLITATGQRVTLRCSPRSGDLSVYWYQQSLDQGLQFLIQYYNGEERAKGNILERFSAQQFPDLHSELNLSSLELGDSALYFCASSVHTGRDEAFFGQGTRLTVV.

The table lists this clonotype with a few counts. This chain uses TRBV18 with TRBJ1-1; 8 bases match TRBD1. The germline CDR1 and CDR2 sequences are KGHSH and LQKENI. The J segment lost 7 bases and the V segment lost 4 bases, leaving 14 bases of the junction unmatched. CDR3 size: 16 residues. CDR3 coding DNA: TGTGCCAGCTCACGGACTCTACTCGGACAGGGCAATGAAGCTTTCTTT. It codes for CASSRTLLGQGNEAFF.

The chain carries TRBV19 and TRBJ2-3, with TRBD2 identical over 7 bases. The CDR3 extends over 15 amino acids. The germline CDR1 and CDR2 sequences are LNHDA and SQIVND (reference sequence). The ends lost 5 bases at V and 2 bases at J; junction bases unmatched: 7. CDR3 DNA: TGTGCCAGTAGTTCCAGCGGGGCGCCCACAGATACGCAGTATTTT. Its protein product is CASSSSGAPTDTQYF.

In this sample, this clonotype turned up many times. This chain joins TRBV5-1 and TRBJ2-3; 9 bases map to TRBD2. With 0 bases clipped from V and 8 bases from J, the junction kept 7 bases outside the gene matches. CDR1 is SGHRS and CDR2 is YFSETQ in the germline V gene. The CDR3 length is 15 residues. The CDR3 sequence: CASSLEARGGSTQYF. CDR3 nucleotides: TGCGCCAGCAGCTTGGAGGCGCGGGGGGGTAGTACGCAGTATTTT.

The chain employs TRBV28 and TRBJ2-5; 7 bases are shared with TRBD1. CDR1 MDHEN and CDR2 SYDVKM come from the germline V gene. CDR3 length: 14 residues. V shed 8 bases, J shed 1 base, and the junction held 7 bases outside the gene matches. CDR3 nucleotides: TGTGCCAGCCGAGGGGACAGAGCCCAAGAGACCCAGTACTTC. It translates to CASRGDRAQETQYF. Based on the CDR3 plus reference TRBV28 and TRBJ2-5, the full variable domain is DVKVTQSSRYLVKRTGEKVFLECVQDMDHENMFWYRQDPGLGLRLIYFSYDVKMKEKGDIPEGYSVSREKKERFSLILESASTNQTSMYLCASRGDRAQETQYFGPGTRLLVL.

The sample holds a few counts of this clonotype. The CDR3 DNA is TGTGCCAGCAGGCGACTAGCGGGGGTGGGGACAGATACGCAGTATTTT. As protein: CASRRLAGVGTDTQYF. V is TRBV6-1 and J is TRBJ2-3; TRBD2 matches 12 bases. The CDR3 runs 16 residues. Looked up from germline, CDR1 is MNHNS and CDR2 is SASEGT. Trimming took 6 bases from V and 3 from J; bases not matched to a gene: 7.

This clonotype occurred a few times. The V call is TRBV9, the J call TRBJ2-1, with a weak D call TRBD1 (5 bases). The CDR3 sequence is 13 residues long. Trimming removed 1 base from V and 4 bases from J, with 6 bases in between. Germline V gene data show CDR1 as SGDLS and CDR2 as YYNGEE. The CDR3 DNA sequence: TGTGCCAGCAGCGTAAACAGGTACAATGAGCAGTTCTTC. It codes for CASSVNRYNEQFF.

This clonotype was seen repeatedly, ten times or more. The V and J genes are TRBV7-9 and TRBJ1-4; the match to TRBD1 covers 8 bases. The CDR3 runs 14 residues. Per germline, CDR1 SEHNR and CDR2 FQNEAQ (reference sequence). Germline trimming cut 3 bases from V and 4 bases from J; bases unmatched to any gene: 1. CDR3 sequence reads: CASSFTGGNEKLFF. The CDR3 DNA is TGTGCCAGCAGCTTTACAGGGGGTAATGAAAAACTGTTTTTT.

The genes are TRBV18 and TRBJ2-2; 9 bases are a match to TRBD1. V gave up 3 bases and J gave up 3 bases; unmatched junction bases: 2. Germline V gene data show CDR1 as KGHSH and CDR2 as LQKENI. The length of the CDR3 is 15 residues. The CDR3 DNA sequence: TGTGCCAGCTCACCTAGGACAGGGGACACCGGGGAGCTGTTTTTT. Protein: CASSPRTGDTGELFF.

This clonotype was seen ten or more times. The rearrangement joins TRBV29-1 to TRBJ2-7, with D hard to call. V lost 4 bases to trimming and J lost 4 bases, with 11 bases between them. Looked up from germline, CDR1 is SQVTM and CDR2 is ANQGSEA. The CDR3 extends over 12 amino acids. This CDR3 is CSVGIGTYEQYF. DNA for the CDR3: TGCAGCGTTGGCATTGGAACTTACGAGCAGTACTTC.

This clonotype was counted between two and nine times. This sequence joins TRBV12-3 or TRBV12-4 and TRBJ1-2, with TRBD1 identical over 8 bases. The CDR3 totals 15 residues. V shed 6 bases, J shed 7 bases, and the junction held 13 bases outside the gene matches. The CDR3 region has the DNA TGTGCCAGCAGCCATGGACAGGGCATCTTGGCTGGCTACACCTTC. This gives the protein CASSHGQGILAGYTF.

This clonotype was observed a handful of times. The rearrangement links TRBV19 to TRBJ2-1, with a weak D call TRBD1 (6 bases). CDR1 is LNHDA, CDR2 SQIVND, per germline (reference sequence). Between the trimmed V and J ends, which lost 6 bases and 7 bases, there was a span of 16 bases. The CDR3 totals 14 residues. The CDR3 reads CASSTGTHRNEQFF. CDR3 sequence (DNA): TGTGCCAGTAGCACCGGGACACACAGAAATGAGCAGTTCTTC.

This rearrangement joins TRBV7-2 to TRBJ1-1; D is perhaps TRBD1 (6 bases). CDR3 length: 13 residues. The V gene lost 5 bases and the J gene lost 6 bases, with 13 bases spanning the gap. CDR1 and CDR2 from the germline V gene are SGHTA and FQGNSA. The CDR3 DNA is TGTGCCAGCAGCACCGGGGGGCGTCCTGAAGCTTTCTTT. It translates to CASSTGGRPEAFF. The variable domain in full, completed from reference TRBV7-2 and TRBJ1-1, reads GAGVSQSPSNKVTEKGKDVELRCDPISGHTALYWYRQSLGQGLEFLIYFQGNSAPDKSGLPSDRFSAERTGGSVSTLTIQRTQQEDSAVYLCASSTGGRPEAFFGQGTRLTVV.

This clonotype was found a few times. V and J are TRBV19 and TRBJ1-1, with TRBD1 matching 9 bases. With 9 bases clipped from V and 0 bases from J, the junction kept 8 bases outside the gene matches. Germline V gives CDR1 LNHDA, CDR2 SQIVND (reference sequence). This CDR3 spans 15 amino acids. The CDR3 DNA is TGTGCCAGCTCTCGACAGGGGGTAATGAACACTGAAGCTTTCTTT. This gives the protein CASSRQGVMNTEAFF.

In this sample, this clonotype turned up a few times. The gene calls are TRBV7-9 and TRBJ1-2, with D uncertain. The CDR3 extends over 14 amino acids. The V and J ends lost 1 base and 1 base respectively, with 7 bases between them. CDR1 is SEHNR and CDR2 is FQNEAQ in the germline V gene (reference sequence). CDR3 sequence reads: CASSLGINNYGYTF. The DNA for the CDR3 is TGTGCCAGCAGCTTAGGTATCAATAACTATGGCTACACCTTC.

This clonotype was observed a few times. The chain couples TRBV20-1 to TRBJ2-7, with 7 positions matching TRBD2. This CDR3 is built from 13 residues. Per the germline V gene, CDR1 is DFQATT and CDR2 is SNEGSKA (reference sequence). Trimming at V came to 7 bases and at J to 1 base, leaving 7 bases not matched to a gene. CDR3 nucleotides: TGCAGTGTCTCCGGGGGGACTTCCTACGAGCAGTACGTC. This codes for CSVSGGTSYEQYV.

The chain recombines TRBV3-1 with TRBJ1-2; a weak D match, TRBD1 (6 bases). The CDR3 contains 15 residues. Germline CDR1 LGHDT, CDR2 YNNKEL (reference sequence). V was cut by 8 bases and J by 6 bases, with 22 bases left in between. CDR3 sequence reads: CASCRLGQGHNGYTF. Written as DNA, the CDR3 is TGTGCCAGCTGCCGGTTAGGCCAGGGGCATAATGGCTACACCTTC.

The V and J genes are TRBV6-1 and TRBJ1-6, with TRBD1 matching 8 bases. The CDR3 covers 15 residues. Germline V CDR1 and CDR2: MNHNS, SASEGT. The V gene end was trimmed by 5 bases and the J gene end by 9 bases; junction bases not matched to a gene: 9. CDR3 sequence: CASSKLLDRGSPLHF. In nucleotides, the CDR3 is TGTGCCAGCAGTAAACTGCTAGACAGGGGTTCACCCCTCCACTTT.

The rearrangement uses TRBV7-2 and TRBJ2-1; D possibly corresponds to TRBD2 (6 bases). Deletions cut 1 base from V and 5 bases from J, with 12 bases between. The germline V gene encodes CDR1 SGHTA and CDR2 FQGNSA. This CDR3 region has 15 residues. This chain's CDR3 is CASSLGGGEHNEQFF. In nucleotides, the CDR3 is TGTGCCAGCAGCTTAGGGGGCGGGGAGCACAATGAGCAGTTCTTC. The full variable domain, its missing parts supplied by reference TRBV7-2 and TRBJ2-1, is GAGVSQSPSNKVTEKGKDVELRCDPISGHTALYWYRQSLGQGLEFLIYFQGNSAPDKSGLPSDRFSAERTGGSVSTLTIQRTQQEDSAVYLCASSLGGGEHNEQFFGPGTRLTVL.

This clonotype was recorded a few times. The gene calls are TRBV6-2 or TRBV6-3 and TRBJ2-1, with 11 nucleotides matching TRBD2. The CDR3 totals 15 residues. The V gene end was trimmed by 10 bases and the J gene end by 3 bases; junction bases not matched to a gene: 8. Germline V gene sequence: CDR1 MNHEY, CDR2 SVGEGT. In DNA form, the CDR3 reads TGTGCCATCTCCCTGGGGACTAGCGGCTACAATGAGCAGTTCTTC. It translates to CAISLGTSGYNEQFF.

This rearrangement joins TRBV18 to TRBJ1-1; 7 nucleotides align to TRBD1. This CDR3 spans 17 amino acids. V lost 6 bases to trimming and J lost 0 bases; unmatched junction nucleotides: 13. Germline V gene lookup returns CDR1 KGHSH and CDR2 LQKENI. CDR3 protein: CASSPTGPPFMNTEAFF. The CDR3 nucleotides read TGTGCCAGCTCTCCGACAGGGCCCCCTTTTATGAACACTGAAGCTTTCTTT.

The table lists this clonotype with many counts. The chain recombines TRBV7-2 with TRBJ2-1; the match to TRBD1 covers 9 bases. The CDR3 runs to 17 residues. The junction had 8 bases not matched to a gene; V was cut back by 4 bases and J by 1 base. In germline, CDR1 is SGHTA, CDR2 FQGNSA. CDR3 sequence reads: CASSSPTGGLSYNEQFF. The CDR3 coding sequence is TGTGCCAGCAGCTCCCCAACAGGGGGCTTGTCCTACAATGAGCAGTTCTTC.

This clonotype was seen only a few times. This rearrangement joins TRBV4-3 to TRBJ1-3, with D possibly being TRBD1 (5 bases). The V end was cut by 0 bases, the J end by 1 base, with 7 bases between. Germline V lookup: CDR1 LGHNA, CDR2 YSLEER. CDR3 length: 15 residues. CDR3 region: CASSQESGSGNTIYF. As DNA, the CDR3 is TGCGCCAGCAGCCAAGAATCAGGGTCTGGAAACACCATATATTTT.

This clonotype was counted many times. The chain combines TRBV10-3 with TRBJ2-3; D call uncertain. The germline V and J ends were trimmed by 4 bases and 1 base, with 9 bases remaining between them. This CDR3 comprises 14 residues. Germline V gene data show CDR1 as ENHRY and CDR2 as SYGVKD. CDR3 sequence reads: CAISARQGTDTQYF. The CDR3 DNA reads TGTGCCATCAGTGCCCGGCAGGGCACAGATACGCAGTATTTT.

This clonotype was seen many times. V usage is TRBV20-1 and J usage is TRBJ1-5; D gene ambiguous. The CDR3 loop spans 12 amino acids. V dropped 6 bases and J dropped 4 bases, with 10 bases sitting between them. Germline lookup yields CDR1 DFQATT and CDR2 SNEGSKA (reference sequence). CDR3 protein: CSANESNQPQHF. The CDR3 DNA follows: TGCAGTGCGAACGAGAGTAATCAGCCCCAGCATTTT.

This clonotype was seen ten or more times. The chain recombines TRBV7-2 with TRBJ2-1; TRBD1 agrees at 8 bases. Unmatched junction bases numbered 2, after V lost 3 bases and J lost 7 bases. The CDR3 spans 13 residues. The V gene's germline CDR1 is SGHTA and CDR2 FQGNSA. For the CDR3, the DNA is TGTGCCAGCAGCTTCAGACAGGGGAATGAGCAGTTCTTC. Residues: CASSFRQGNEQFF.

In this sample, this clonotype turned up a few times. The J gene is TRBJ1-1, the V gene TRBV3-1; D remains ambiguous. The CDR3 is made up of 14 amino acids. V was clipped by 4 bases and J by 5 bases, with 14 bases between them. Germline V gene sequence: CDR1 LGHDT, CDR2 YNNKEL (reference sequence). The CDR3 region has the DNA TGTGCCAGCAGCCTCCGGGGAATTGGGACTGAAGCTTTCTTT. It codes for CASSLRGIGTEAFF.

This clonotype was picked up a small number of times. The CDR3 nucleotides read TGCAGTGCTAGAGATGATGATTGGGGGTTGGACGGCTACACCTTC. As protein: CSARDDDWGLDGYTF. The V call is TRBV20-1, the J call TRBJ1-2; tentative D call: TRBD1 (5 bases). Trimming cost V 0 bases and J 8 bases, with 19 bases left between them. The V gene's germline CDR1 is DFQATT and CDR2 SNEGSKA (reference sequence). This CDR3 contains 15 residues.

There are a few counts of this clonotype. DNA of the CDR3: TGTGCCAGCAGCTTTCTTATGGGGGGTCAGCCCCAGCATTTT. Encoded protein: CASSFLMGGQPQHF. The gene calls are TRBV7-3 and TRBJ1-5, with a tentative D call TRBD1 (5 bases). Germline V gene sequence: CDR1 SGHTA, CDR2 FQGTGA. This CDR3 contains 14 residues. Trimming stripped 3 bases from V and 6 bases from J, with 12 bases between.

This clonotype was found a few times. The V and J genes are TRBV10-3 and TRBJ1-5, with a tentative D call TRBD1 (5 bases). CDR3 length equals 15 residues. V lost 3 bases and J 6 bases, leaving 15 bases between the germline ends. Germline-derived CDR1 and CDR2 are ENHRY and SYGVKD. Here the CDR3 reads CAISDRAGGGQPQHF. CDR3 DNA: TGTGCCATCAGTGACAGGGCCGGCGGGGGTCAGCCCCAGCATTTT.